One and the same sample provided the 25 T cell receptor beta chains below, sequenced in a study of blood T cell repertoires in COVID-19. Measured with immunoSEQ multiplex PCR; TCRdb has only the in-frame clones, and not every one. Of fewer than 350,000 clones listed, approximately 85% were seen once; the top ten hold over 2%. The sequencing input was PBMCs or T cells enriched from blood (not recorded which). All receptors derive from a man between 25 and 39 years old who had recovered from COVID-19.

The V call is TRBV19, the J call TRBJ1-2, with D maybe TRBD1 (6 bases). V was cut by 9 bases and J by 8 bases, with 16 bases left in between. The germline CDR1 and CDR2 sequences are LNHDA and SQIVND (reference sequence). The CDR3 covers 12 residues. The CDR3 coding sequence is TGTGCCAGCCATTGGGGGGGCCACGGCTACACCTTC. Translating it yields CASHWGGHGYTF.

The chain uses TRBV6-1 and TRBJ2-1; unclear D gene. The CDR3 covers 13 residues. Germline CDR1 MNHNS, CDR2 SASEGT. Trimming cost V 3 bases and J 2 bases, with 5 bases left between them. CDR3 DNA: TGTGCCAGCAGTGAGGCAGCCTACAATGAGCAGTTCTTC. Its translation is CASSEAAYNEQFF.

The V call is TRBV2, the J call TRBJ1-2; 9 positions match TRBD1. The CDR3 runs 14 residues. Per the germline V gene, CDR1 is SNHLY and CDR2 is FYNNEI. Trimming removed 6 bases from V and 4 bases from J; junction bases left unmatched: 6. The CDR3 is CASSTGGLAYGYTF. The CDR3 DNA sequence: TGTGCCAGCAGCACAGGGGGCTTGGCCTATGGCTACACCTTC. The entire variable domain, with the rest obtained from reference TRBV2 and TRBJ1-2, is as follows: EPEVTQTPSHQVTQMGQEVILRCVPISNHLYFYWYRQILGQKVEFLVSFYNNEISEKSEIFDDQFSVERPDGSNFTLKIRSTKLEDSAMYFCASSTGGLAYGYTFGSGTRLTVV.

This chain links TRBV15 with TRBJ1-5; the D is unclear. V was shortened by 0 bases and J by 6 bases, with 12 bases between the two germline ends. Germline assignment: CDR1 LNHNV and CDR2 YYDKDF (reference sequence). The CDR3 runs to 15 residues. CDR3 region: CATSRDLSGSQPQHF. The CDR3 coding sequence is TGTGCCACCAGCAGAGATCTCAGCGGAAGTCAGCCCCAGCATTTT. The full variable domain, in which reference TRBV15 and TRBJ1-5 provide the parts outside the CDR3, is DAMVIQNPRYQVTQFGKPVTLSCSQTLNHNVMYWYQQKSSQAPKLLFHYYDKDFNNEADTPDNFQSRRPNTSFCFLDIRSPGLGDTAMYLCATSRDLSGSQPQHFGDGTRLSIL.

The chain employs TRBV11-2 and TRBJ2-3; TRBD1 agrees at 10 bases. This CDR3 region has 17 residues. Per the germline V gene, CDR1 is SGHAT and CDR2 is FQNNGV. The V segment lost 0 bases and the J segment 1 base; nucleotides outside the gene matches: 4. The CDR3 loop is CASSLDRDRGRTDTQYF. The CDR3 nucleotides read TGTGCCAGCAGCTTAGACCGGGACAGGGGCCGCACAGATACGCAGTATTTT. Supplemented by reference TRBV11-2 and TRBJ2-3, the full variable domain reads EAGVAQSPRYKIIEKRQSVAFWCNPISGHATLYWYQQILGQGPKLLIQFQNNGVVDDSQLPKDRFSAERLKGVDSTLKIQPAKLEDSAVYLCASSLDRDRGRTDTQYFGPGTRLTVL.

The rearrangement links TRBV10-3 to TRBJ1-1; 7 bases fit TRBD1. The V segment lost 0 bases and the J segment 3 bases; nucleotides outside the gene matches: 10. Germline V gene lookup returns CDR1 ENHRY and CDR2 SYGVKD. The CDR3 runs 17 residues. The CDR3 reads CAISESMGSRGDTEAFF. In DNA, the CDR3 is TGTGCCATCAGTGAGTCGATGGGCTCCAGGGGGGACACTGAAGCTTTCTTT.

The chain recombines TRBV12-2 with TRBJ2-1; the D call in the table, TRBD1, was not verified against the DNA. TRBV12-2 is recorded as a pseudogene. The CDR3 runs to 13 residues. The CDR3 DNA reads TGTGGGGGGCCGGGACAGGGCTACAATGAGCAGTTCTTC. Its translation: CGGPGQGYNEQFF.

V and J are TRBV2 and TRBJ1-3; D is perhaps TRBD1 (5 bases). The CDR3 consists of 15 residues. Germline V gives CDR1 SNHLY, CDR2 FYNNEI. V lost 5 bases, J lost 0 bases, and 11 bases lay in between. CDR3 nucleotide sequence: TGTGCCAGCAGTCCCCAGGGTCTCTCTGGAAACACCATATATTTT. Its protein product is CASSPQGLSGNTIYF.

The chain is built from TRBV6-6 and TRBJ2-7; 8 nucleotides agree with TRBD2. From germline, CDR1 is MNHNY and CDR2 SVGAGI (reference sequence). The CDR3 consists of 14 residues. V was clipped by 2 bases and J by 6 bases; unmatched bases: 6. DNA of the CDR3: TGTGCCAGCAGTTACGACGGCGGGGGGAGCGAGCAGTACTTC. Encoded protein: CASSYDGGGSEQYF.

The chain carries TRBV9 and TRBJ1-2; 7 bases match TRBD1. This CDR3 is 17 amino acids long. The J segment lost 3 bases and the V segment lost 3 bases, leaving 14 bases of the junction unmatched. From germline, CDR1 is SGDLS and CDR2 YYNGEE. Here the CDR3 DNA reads TGTGCCAGCAGCGCGCACTACTCACGACAGGGAGACTATGGCTACACCTTC. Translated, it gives CASSAHYSRQGDYGYTF.

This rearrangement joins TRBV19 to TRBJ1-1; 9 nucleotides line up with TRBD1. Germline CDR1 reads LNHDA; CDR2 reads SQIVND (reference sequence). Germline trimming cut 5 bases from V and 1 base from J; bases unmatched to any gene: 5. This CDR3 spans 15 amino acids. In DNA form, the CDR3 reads TGTGCCAGTAGTGCGCGGGGACAGGGGAACACTGAAGCTTTCTTT. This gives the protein CASSARGQGNTEAFF.

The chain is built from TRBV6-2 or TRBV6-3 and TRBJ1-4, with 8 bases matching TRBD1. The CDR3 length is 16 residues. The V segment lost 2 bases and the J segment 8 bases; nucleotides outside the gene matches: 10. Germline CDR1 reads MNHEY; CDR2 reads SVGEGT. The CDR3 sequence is CASSYTPQGVYEKLFF. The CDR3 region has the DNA TGTGCCAGCAGTTACACCCCACAGGGGGTATACGAAAAACTGTTTTTT.

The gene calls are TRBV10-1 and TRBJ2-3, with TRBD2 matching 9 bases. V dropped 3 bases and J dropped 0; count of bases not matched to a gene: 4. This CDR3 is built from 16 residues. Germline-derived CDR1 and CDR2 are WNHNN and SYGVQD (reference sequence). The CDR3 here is CASSEGSGGSTDTQYF. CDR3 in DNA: TGCGCCAGCAGTGAAGGTAGCGGGGGTAGCACAGATACGCAGTATTTT.

In DNA, the CDR3 is TGTGCCAGCAGCCCGGGACAGATCTATGGCTACACCTTC. Protein: CASSPGQIYGYTF. The rearrangement uses TRBV12-3 or TRBV12-4 and TRBJ1-2, with TRBD1 identical over 7 bases. V lost 6 bases and J lost 4; bases outside the gene matches: 5. This CDR3 comprises 13 residues.

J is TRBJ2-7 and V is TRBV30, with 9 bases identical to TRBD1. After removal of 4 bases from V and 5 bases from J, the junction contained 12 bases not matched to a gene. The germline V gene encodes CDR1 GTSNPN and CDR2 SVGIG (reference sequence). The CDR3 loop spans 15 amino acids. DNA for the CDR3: TGTGCCTGGACCCTCGGGGGACAGGGTAGGCACGAGCAGTACTTC. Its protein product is CAWTLGGQGRHEQYF.

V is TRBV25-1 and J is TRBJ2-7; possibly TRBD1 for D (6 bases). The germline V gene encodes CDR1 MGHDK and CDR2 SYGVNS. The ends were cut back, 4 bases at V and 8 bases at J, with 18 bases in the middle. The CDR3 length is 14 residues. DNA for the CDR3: TGTGCCAGCAGTGTCCGGGACAATCAGACGCAGCAGTACTTC. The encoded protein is CASSVRDNQTQQYF.

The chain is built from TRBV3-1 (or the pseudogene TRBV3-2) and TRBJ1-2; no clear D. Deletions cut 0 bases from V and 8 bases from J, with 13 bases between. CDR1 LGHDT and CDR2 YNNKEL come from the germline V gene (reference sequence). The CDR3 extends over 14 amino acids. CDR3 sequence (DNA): TGTGCCAGCAGCCAAGATGCGGGATATGGGGGCTACACCTTC. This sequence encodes CASSQDAGYGGYTF.

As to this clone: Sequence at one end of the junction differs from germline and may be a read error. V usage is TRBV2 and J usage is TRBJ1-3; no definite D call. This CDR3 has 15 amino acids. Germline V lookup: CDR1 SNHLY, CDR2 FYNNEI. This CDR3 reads CASREGPLSGNTIYF. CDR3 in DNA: TGTGCCAGCAGAGAAGGTCCCCTCTCTGGAAACACCATATATTTT.

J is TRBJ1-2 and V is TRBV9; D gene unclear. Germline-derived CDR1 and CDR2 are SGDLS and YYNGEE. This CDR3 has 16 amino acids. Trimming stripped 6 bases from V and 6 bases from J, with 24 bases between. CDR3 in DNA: TGTGCCAGCACCTCCGTAGTCGGGTTGTTCAAGAATGGCTACACCTTC. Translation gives CASTSVVGLFKNGYTF.

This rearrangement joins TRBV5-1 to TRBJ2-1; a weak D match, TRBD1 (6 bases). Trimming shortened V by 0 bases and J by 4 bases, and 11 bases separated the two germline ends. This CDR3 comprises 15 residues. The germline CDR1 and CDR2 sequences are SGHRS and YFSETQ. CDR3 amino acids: CASSLEGTTYNEQFF. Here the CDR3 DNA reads TGCGCCAGCAGCTTGGAAGGGACAACTTACAATGAGCAGTTCTTC.

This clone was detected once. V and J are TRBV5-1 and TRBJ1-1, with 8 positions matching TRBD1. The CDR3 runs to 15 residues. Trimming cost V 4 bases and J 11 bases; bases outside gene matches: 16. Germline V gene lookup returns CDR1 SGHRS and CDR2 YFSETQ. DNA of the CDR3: TGCGCCAGCAGCCCAGGACAGGGCCGTGGGGTGGAGGCTTTCTTT. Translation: CASSPGQGRGVEAFF.

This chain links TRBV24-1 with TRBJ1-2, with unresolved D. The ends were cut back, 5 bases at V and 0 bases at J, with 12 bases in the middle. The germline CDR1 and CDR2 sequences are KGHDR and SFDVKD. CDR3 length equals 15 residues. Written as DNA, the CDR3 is TGTGCCACCAGTGGGACCCGGGATCCTAACTATGGCTACACCTTC. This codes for CATSGTRDPNYGYTF.

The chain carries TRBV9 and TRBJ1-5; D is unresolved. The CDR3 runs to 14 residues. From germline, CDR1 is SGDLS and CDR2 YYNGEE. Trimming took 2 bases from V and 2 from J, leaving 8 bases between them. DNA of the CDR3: TGTGCCAGCAGCGTGTTCGAGGGCAATCAGCCCCAGCATTTT. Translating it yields CASSVFEGNQPQHF.

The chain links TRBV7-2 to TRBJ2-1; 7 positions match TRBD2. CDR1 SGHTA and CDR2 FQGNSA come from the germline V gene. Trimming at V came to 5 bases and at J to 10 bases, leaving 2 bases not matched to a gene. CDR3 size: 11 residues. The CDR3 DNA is TGTGCCAGCAGCCCCGGGGGGGAGCAGTTCTTC. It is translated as CASSPGGEQFF.

CDR3 amino acids: CASSFRATRGYTF. DNA for the CDR3: TGTGCCAGCAGTTTCAGGGCCACAAGAGGCTACACCTTC. J is TRBJ1-2 and V is TRBV12-3 or TRBV12-4, with D perhaps TRBD1 (5 bases). V was pared by 3 bases and J by 8 bases, with 13 bases between. The CDR3 contains 13 residues.